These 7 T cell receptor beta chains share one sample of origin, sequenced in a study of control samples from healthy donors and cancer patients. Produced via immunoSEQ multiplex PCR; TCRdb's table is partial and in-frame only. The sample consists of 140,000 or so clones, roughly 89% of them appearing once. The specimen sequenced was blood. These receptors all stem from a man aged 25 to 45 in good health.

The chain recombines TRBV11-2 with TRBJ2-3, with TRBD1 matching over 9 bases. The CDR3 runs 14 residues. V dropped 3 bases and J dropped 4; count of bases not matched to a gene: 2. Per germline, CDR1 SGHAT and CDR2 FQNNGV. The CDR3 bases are TGTGCCAGCAGCTTGGGGACAGGGCCAGATACGCAGTATTTT. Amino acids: CASSLGTGPDTQYF.

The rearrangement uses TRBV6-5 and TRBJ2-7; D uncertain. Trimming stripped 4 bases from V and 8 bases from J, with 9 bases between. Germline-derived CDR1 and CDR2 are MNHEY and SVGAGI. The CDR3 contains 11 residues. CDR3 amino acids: CASSSPLQQYF. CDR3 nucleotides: TGTGCCAGCAGTTCACCCCTTCAGCAGTACTTC.

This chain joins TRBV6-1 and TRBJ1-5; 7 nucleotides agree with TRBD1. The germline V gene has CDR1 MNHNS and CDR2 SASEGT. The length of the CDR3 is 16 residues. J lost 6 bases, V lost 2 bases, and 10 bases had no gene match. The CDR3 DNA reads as TGTGCCAGCAGTGAACAGGGGGTAAATTTTGGTCAGCCCCAGCATTTT. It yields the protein CASSEQGVNFGQPQHF.

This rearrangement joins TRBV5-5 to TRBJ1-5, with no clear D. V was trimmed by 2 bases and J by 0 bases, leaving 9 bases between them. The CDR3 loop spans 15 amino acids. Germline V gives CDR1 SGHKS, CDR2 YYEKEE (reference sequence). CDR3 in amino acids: CASSFSPNSNQPQHF. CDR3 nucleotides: TGTGCCAGCAGCTTTTCCCCGAATAGCAATCAGCCCCAGCATTTT.

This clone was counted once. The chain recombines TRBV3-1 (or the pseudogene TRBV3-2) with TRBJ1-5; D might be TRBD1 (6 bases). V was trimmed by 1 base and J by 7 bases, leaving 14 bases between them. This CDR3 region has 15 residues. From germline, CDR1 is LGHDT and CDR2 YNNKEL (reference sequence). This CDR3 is CASSQGGQLRQPQHF. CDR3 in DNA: TGTGCCAGCAGCCAAGGGGGACAATTACGGCAGCCCCAGCATTTT.

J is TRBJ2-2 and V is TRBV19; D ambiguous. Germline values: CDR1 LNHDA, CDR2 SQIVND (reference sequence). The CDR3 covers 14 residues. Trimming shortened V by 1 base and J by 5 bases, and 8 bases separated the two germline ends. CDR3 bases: TGTGCCAGTAGTATAGCCCAAAATACCGGGGAGCTGTTTTTT. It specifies CASSIAQNTGELFF.

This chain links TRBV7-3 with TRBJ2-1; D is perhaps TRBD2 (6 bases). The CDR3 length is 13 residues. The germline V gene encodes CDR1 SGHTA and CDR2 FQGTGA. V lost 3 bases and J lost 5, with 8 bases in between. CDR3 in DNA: TGTGCCAGCAGCTTTGTAGCGGACAATGAGCAGTTCTTC. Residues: CASSFVADNEQFF. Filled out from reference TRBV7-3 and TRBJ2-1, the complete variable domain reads GAGVSQTPSNKVTEKGKYVELRCDPISGHTALYWYRQSLGQGPEFLIYFQGTGAADDSGLPNDRFFAVRPEGSVSTLKIQRTERGDSAVYLCASSFVADNEQFFGPGTRLTVL.